This T cell receptor (beta chain) emerged from a study of blood T cell repertoires in COVID-19. The overall study: Sources were T cells, B-cell-depleted T cells, or PBMCs; the material itself was cDNA or gDNA.

Participants, about 18 to 100 years old, spanned some 23 US areas. As regards this clone: One end of the junction does not line up with germline, which may come from a read error.

Generated by immunoSEQ multiplex PCR, the TCRdb table keeps only in-frame clones and is missing some. The data show 150,000 to 200,000 clones, around 91% seen once. The germline CDR1 and CDR2 sequences are SGDLS and YYNGEE. The CDR3 length is 16 residues. V and J are TRBV9 and TRBJ2-2; 9 nucleotides agree with TRBD2. The sequence derives from a woman aged 18-35 years who had recovered from COVID-19. Sample: PBMCs or T cells enriched from blood (not recorded which). The CDR3 protein is CPSNNAGGGNTGELFF. The DNA of the CDR3 is TGTCCCAGCAACAACGCGGGAGGGGGCAACACCGGGGAGCTGTTTTTT.